Each of the 13 T cell receptor beta chains below was sequenced from the same sample in a study of T-cell memory formation after mild COVID-19. TCRdb processed the 5' RACE reads anew with MiXCR; each CDR3 protein has one entry. Found here are 550,000 to 600,000 distinct CDR3 sequences, 20% to 25% of them singletons; the top ten hold 7% to 9%. The sequencing input was PBMCs or a T cell subset sorted from them (not recorded which). The source is an adult woman who had mild COVID-19 (a few samples of this study predate the infection). Cell type and time point are not known.

The V and J genes are TRBV7-2 and TRBJ1-5, with D unclear. Germline CDR1 SGHTA, CDR2 FQGNSA. The CDR3 has 13 residues. The V end was cut by 6 bases, the J end by 3 bases, with 9 bases between. CDR3 in DNA: TGTGCCAGCAGTCCCGACCTCAATCAGCCCCAGCATTTT. Its protein product is CASSPDLNQPQHF.

This clonotype appeared a few times. This chain uses TRBV5-1 with TRBJ2-7, with 16 bases that match TRBD2. The germline gives CDR1 SGHRS, CDR2 YFSETQ. This CDR3 has 17 residues. The V segment lost 4 bases and the J segment 0 bases; nucleotides outside the gene matches: 4. The DNA of the CDR3 is TGCGCCAGCAGCCTAGGGACTAGCGGGAGGGCCTCCTACGAGCAGTACTTC. Residues: CASSLGTSGRASYEQYF.

V is TRBV2 and J is TRBJ1-5; no clear D gene. The ends were cut back, 7 bases at V and 6 bases at J, with 10 bases in the middle. Looked up from germline, CDR1 is SNHLY and CDR2 is FYNNEI. The CDR3 totals 12 residues. The CDR3 sequence is CASKHGSQPQHF. For the CDR3, the DNA is TGTGCCAGCAAACACGGGAGTCAGCCCCAGCATTTT.

This clonotype was recorded a few times. The CDR3 coding sequence is TGTGCCAGCAGCCAAGATGACAGGCTCAATGAGCAGTTCTTC. Translation gives CASSQDDRLNEQFF. The V gene is TRBV4-2, the J gene TRBJ2-1; TRBD1 is a possible D gene (6 bases). The V end was cut by 0 bases, the J end by 6 bases, with 9 bases between. Looked up from germline, CDR1 is LGHNA and CDR2 is YNFKEQ. This CDR3 has 14 residues.

This clonotype came up a few times. This chain joins TRBV7-2 and TRBJ2-7; 7 bases match TRBD1. Germline V gene lookup returns CDR1 SGHTA and CDR2 FQGNSA. J was trimmed by 3 bases and V by 5 bases; bases with no gene match: 7. The CDR3 loop spans 14 amino acids. The CDR3: CASSPPDRNYEQYF. DNA for the CDR3: TGTGCCAGCAGCCCTCCGGACAGGAACTACGAGCAGTACTTC. Variable domain in full (rest from reference TRBV7-2 and TRBJ2-7): GAGVSQSPSNKVTEKGKDVELRCDPISGHTALYWYRQSLGQGLEFLIYFQGNSAPDKSGLPSDRFSAERTGGSVSTLTIQRTQQEDSAVYLCASSPPDRNYEQYFGPGTRLTVT.

The chain combines TRBV6-1 with TRBJ1-5, with D possibly being TRBD1 (6 bases). Germline CDR1 reads MNHNS; CDR2 reads SASEGT. The V gene lost 10 bases and the J gene lost 0 bases, with 16 bases spanning the gap. There are 15 residues in the CDR3. As DNA, the CDR3 is TGTGCCACCTGGACTCAGGGGTATAGCAATCAGCCCCAGCATTTT. Translated, it gives CATWTQGYSNQPQHF.

The sample holds a few counts of this clonotype. Here the CDR3 reads CASSFTERNTEAFF. In nucleotides, the CDR3 is TGCGCCAGCAGCTTTACGGAGAGGAACACTGAAGCTTTCTTT. The V gene is TRBV5-1, the J gene TRBJ1-1; D gene ambiguous. Trimming removed 2 bases at V and 1 base at J, with 9 bases between. The CDR3 consists of 14 residues. Looked up from germline, CDR1 is SGHRS and CDR2 is YFSETQ. Variable domain in full (rest from reference TRBV5-1 and TRBJ1-1): KAGVTQTPRYLIKTRGQQVTLSCSPISGHRSVSWYQQTPGQGLQFLFEYFSETQRNKGNFPGRFSGRQFSNSRSEMNVSTLELGDSALYLCASSFTERNTEAFFGQGTRLTVV.

This clonotype was detected a few times. The V gene is TRBV7-9, the J gene TRBJ1-5; D is uncertain. The CDR3 sequence is 12 residues long. V shed 1 base and J shed 7 bases, with 5 bases lying between them. The germline V gene has CDR1 SEHNR and CDR2 FQNEAQ (reference sequence). CDR3 sequence: CASSLDRQPQHF. Here the CDR3 DNA reads TGTGCCAGCAGCTTAGACCGCCAGCCCCAGCATTTT.

This clonotype was seen a handful of times. CDR3 nucleotide sequence: TGTGCCAGCAGTTTAGCGACCGGGACAAGCTATGGCTACACCTTC. Translated, it gives CASSLATGTSYGYTF. The chain links TRBV12-3 or TRBV12-4 to TRBJ1-2, with D possibly matching TRBD1 (6 bases). The CDR3 runs 15 residues. The ends were cut back, 0 bases at V and 4 bases at J, with 12 bases in the middle.

This clonotype was picked up a small number of times. The J gene is TRBJ2-3, the V gene TRBV11-1; D may be TRBD1 (6 bases). V gave up 6 bases and J gave up 2 bases, with 9 bases separating them. CDR1 and CDR2 from the germline V gene are SGHAT and FQDESV (reference sequence). The CDR3 loop spans 13 amino acids. Here the CDR3 reads CASRRTVTDTQYF. The CDR3 bases are TGTGCCAGCAGGCGGACAGTCACAGATACGCAGTATTTT.

The table lists this clonotype with a few counts. This chain links TRBV5-6 with TRBJ1-2; TRBD1 agrees at 7 bases. The CDR3 is made up of 14 amino acids. After removal of 2 bases from V and 4 bases from J, the junction contained 5 bases not matched to a gene. The germline gives CDR1 SGHDT, CDR2 YYEEEE. CDR3 nucleotides: TGTGCCAGCAGCTTTTCAGGGGACAGCTATGGCTACACCTTC. It yields the protein CASSFSGDSYGYTF.

The V and J genes are TRBV7-2 and TRBJ2-1, with D possibly matching TRBD2 (5 bases). The V gene lost 3 bases and the J gene lost 15 bases, with 18 bases spanning the gap. Germline CDR1 and CDR2: SGHTA and FQGNSA. This CDR3 is built from 13 residues. This chain's CDR3 is CASSLARNRGRFF. The CDR3 DNA reads as TGTGCCAGCAGCTTGGCTCGAAATCGGGGTCGGTTCTTC. The full variable domain, in which reference TRBV7-2 and TRBJ2-1 provide the parts outside the CDR3, is GAGVSQSPSNKVTEKGKDVELRCDPISGHTALYWYRQSLGQGLEFLIYFQGNSAPDKSGLPSDRFSAERTGGSVSTLTIQRTQQEDSAVYLCASSLARNRGRFFGPGTRLTVL.

This clonotype turned up a few times. This chain links TRBV12-3 or TRBV12-4 with TRBJ2-5; 16 bases are a match to TRBD2. The V segment lost 5 bases and the J segment 1 base; nucleotides outside the gene matches: 4. The CDR3 runs to 17 residues. CDR3 coding DNA: TGTGCCAGCAGTGTGGGGACTAGCGGGAGGGCCCAAGAGACCCAGTACTTC. Encoded protein: CASSVGTSGRAQETQYF.